These T cell receptor beta chains were read from a single sample in a study of CD8+ T cells in alopecia areata. Sequenced by immunoSEQ multiplex PCR; TCRdb stores in-frame clones only, minus some. The top ten hold over 0.55% of the sample, which has around 200,000 clones, about 60% seen once. This material consisted of CD4+ T cells sorted from blood, taken at week 4, from a patient treated with tofacitinib. These receptors were taken from a human donor with alopecia areata. Both conserved end residues are part of each CDR3. A D gene is named only where the DNA matches it firmly. The size of a clone is reported for some rows only, either as once, few or many, or as a class for expanded clones.

>TRBJ2-7|.|few|TRBV29-1
CSVEAEKGYEQYF
TGCAGCGTTGAAGCTGAGAAGGGCTACGAGCAGTACTTC
>TRBJ2-7|.|few|TRBV7-9
CASSRGSEQYF
TGTGCCAGCAGCCGGGGCTCCGAGCAGTACTTC
>TRBJ2-7|TRBD1|.|TRBV29-1
CSVTLGQGAYEQYF
TGCAGCGTAACTTTGGGACAGGGGGCCTACGAGCAGTACTTC
>TRBJ2-5|.|.|TRBV7-2
CASSPSATVAQYF
TGTGCCAGCAGCCCCTCGGCGACAGTAGCCCAGTACTTC
>TRBJ2-1|.|few|TRBV29-1
CSVEEGNYNEQFF
TGCAGCGTTGAAGAGGGCAACTACAATGAGCAGTTCTTC
>TRBJ2-7|.|few|TRBV25-1
CASSEGGKQGYEQYF
TGTGCCAGCAGTGAGGGGGGGAAACAGGGATACGAGCAGTACTTC
>TRBJ1-1|.|.|TRBV7-2
CASRARGGQDEAFF
TGTGCCAGCAGGGCCCGAGGGGGGCAGGATGAAGCTTTCTTT
>TRBJ2-2|TRBD2|.|TRBV11-2
CASSFHLGELAGTGELFF
TGTGCCAGCAGCTTCCATTTAGGCGAACTAGCGGGTACCGGGGAGCTGTTTTTT
>TRBJ2-1|.|few|TRBV29-1
CSVGPGRNEQFF
TGCAGCGTGGGCCCAGGGCGCAATGAGCAGTTCTTC
>TRBJ1-2|.|few|TRBV23-1
CASSQSLLGAGLGYTF
TGCGCCAGCAGTCAATCACTATTGGGAGCCGGGCTTGGCTACACCTTC
>TRBJ2-7|.|few|TRBV7-7
CASSLNQGTTHGEQYF
TGTGCTAGCAGCTTAAACCAGGGGACAACCCATGGAGAGCAGTACTTC
>TRBJ1-2|.|.|TRBV30
CAAGRLGYTF
TGTGCCGCAGGGAGACTTGGCTACACCTTC
>TRBJ2-1|.|.|TRBV29-1
CSVSPPASSYNEQFF
TGCAGCGTATCTCCGCCCGCGAGCTCCTACAATGAGCAGTTCTTC
>TRBJ2-5|TRBD1|once|TRBV2
CASSETGVSEETQYF
TGTGCCAGCAGCGAAACAGGGGTGTCGGAAGAGACCCAGTACTTC
>TRBJ2-5|.|.|TRBV7-2
CASSLASGTLETQYF
TGTGCCAGCAGCTTAGCCTCTGGGACTTTAGAGACCCAGTACTTC
>TRBJ2-1|TRBD1|few|TRBV29-1
CSVVPGQGVIDEQFF
TGCAGCGTAGTACCGGGACAGGGGGTTATCGATGAGCAGTTCTTC
>TRBJ2-1|.|once|TRBV30
CAWRSQEGRSYNEQFF
TGTGCCTGGAGGAGTCAGGAGGGGCGCTCCTACAATGAGCAGTTCTTC
>TRBJ2-5|.|.|TRBV21-1
CAISPRGGPQETQYF
TGTGCCATCAGCCCACGGGGGGGCCCACAAGAGACCCAGTACTTC
>TRBJ1-5|.|.|TRBV4-2
CASSPDQGYSQPQHF
TGTGCCAGCAGCCCAGACCAGGGGTATAGTCAGCCCCAGCATTTT
>TRBJ2-2|TRBD2|.|TRBV29-1
CSVEDREREYTGELFF
TGCAGCGTTGAAGATAGGGAGCGGGAGTACACCGGGGAGCTGTTTTTT
>TRBJ2-2|.|once|TRBV30
CAWSVRRWDGELFF
TGTGCCTGGAGTGTTCGTCGGTGGGACGGGGAGCTGTTTTTT
>TRBJ1-5|.|.|TRBV19
CASSKPGNQPQHF
TGTGCCAGTAGTAAACCGGGGAATCAGCCCCAGCATTTT
>TRBJ1-2|TRBD1|.|TRBV6-1
CASSEPFQGAYTF
TGTGCCAGCAGTGAACCTTTCCAGGGGGCCTACACCTTC
>TRBJ2-1|.|.|TRBV7-8
CASSLAARNVQFF
TGTGCCAGCAGCTTAGCGGCTCGAAACGTTCAGTTCTTC
>TRBJ2-7|.|.|TRBV11-2
CASSLERGMYEQYF
TGTGCCAGCAGCTTAGAACGGGGGATGTACGAGCAGTACTTC
>TRBJ2-7|TRBD2|.|TRBV11-2
CASSFGPSGRVYEQYF
TGTGCCAGCAGCTTTGGTCCTAGCGGGAGGGTCTACGAGCAGTACTTC
>TRBJ1-4|TRBD1|few|TRBV28
CASSLGDRAKKLFF
TGTGCCAGCAGTTTGGGGGACAGGGCTAAAAAACTGTTTTTT
>TRBJ1-5|.|.|TRBV2
CASSGMQGNQPQHF
TGTGCCAGCAGTGGTATGCAGGGAAATCAGCCCCAGCATTTT
>TRBJ1-2|.|.|TRBV5-1
CASSLQGSSGGYTF
TGCGCCAGCAGCTTACAGGGTTCTTCGGGAGGCTACACCTTC
>TRBJ1-2|.|few|TRBV6-5
CASRVMFAENYGYTF
TGTGCCAGCAGGGTAATGTTTGCGGAAAACTATGGCTACACCTTC
>TRBJ1-1|.|.|TRBV4-3
CASSQISSGNTEAFF
TGCGCCAGCAGCCAAATTAGTTCCGGAAACACTGAAGCTTTCTTT
>TRBJ2-5|.|.|TRBV29-1
CSVKGSQETQYF
TGCAGCGTTAAAGGGTCCCAAGAGACCCAGTACTTC
>TRBJ1-5|.|.|TRBV2
CASSDATGGQPQHF
TGTGCCAGCAGTGACGCGACAGGCGGGCAGCCCCAGCATTTT
>TRBJ1-2|TRBD1|.|TRBV5-1
CASSLVPGQGLGYTF
TGCGCCAGCAGCTTGGTCCCGGGACAGGGCCTTGGCTACACCTTC
>TRBJ1-2|.|.|TRBV30
CAWSDGKTNGYTF
TGTGCCTGGAGTGATGGGAAAACCAATGGCTACACCTTC
>TRBJ2-1|.|.|TRBV29-1
CSVERGGFYNEQFF
TGCAGCGTTGAGCGGGGCGGGTTTTACAATGAGCAGTTCTTC
>TRBJ1-2|TRBD1|.|TRBV28
CASRLRDRDRGYTF
TGTGCCAGCAGACTCCGGGACAGGGATCGTGGCTACACCTTC
>TRBJ1-1|.|.|TRBV28
CASSEGSSTTEAFF
TGTGCCAGCAGTGAGGGTAGTTCTACCACTGAAGCTTTCTTT
>TRBJ2-3|.|few|TRBV9
CASSHYPDGARTDTQYF
TGTGCCAGCAGCCACTACCCGGACGGTGCCCGCACAGATACGCAGTATTTT
>TRBJ1-5|.|.|TRBV30
CAWSQEGKPQHF
TGTGCCTGGAGTCAGGAAGGGAAGCCCCAGCATTTT
>TRBJ2-3|TRBD2|few|TRBV28
CASQRASGHSTDTQYF
TGTGCCAGCCAGCGGGCTAGCGGGCATTCCACAGATACGCAGTATTTT
>TRBJ2-7|.|.|TRBV29-1
CSVVPAGQPSHYEQYF
TGCAGCGTTGTGCCCGCTGGACAGCCCTCCCACTACGAGCAGTACTTC
>TRBJ1-2|TRBD1|.|TRBV28
CASSSNHSPGQYGYTF
TGTGCCAGCAGTTCAAACCACTCACCGGGACAGTATGGCTACACCTTC
>TRBJ1-2|.|.|TRBV30
CAWSVLVSRDGYTF
TGTGCCTGGAGTGTACTCGTATCCAGGGATGGCTACACCTTC
>TRBJ2-7|.|few|TRBV18
CASSSGTKGYEQYF
TGTGCCAGCTCAAGTGGGACGAAAGGCTACGAGCAGTACTTC
>TRBJ2-7|.|many|TRBV7-2
CASSDMGVREQYF
TGTGCCAGCAGCGATATGGGAGTGCGGGAGCAGTACTTC
>TRBJ2-5|.|.|TRBV29-1
CSVDLGLETQYF
TGCAGCGTTGATCTTGGTCTGGAGACCCAGTACTTC
>TRBJ2-7|.|few|TRBV11-2
CASSLELGGPISSYEQYF
TGTGCCAGCAGCTTAGAGTTAGGCGGGCCGATTAGCTCCTACGAGCAGTACTTC